This T cell receptor beta chain is from a study of vaccination and CD4 T cells after COVID-19. On the study more broadly: The convalescent population consisted of six males and four females, two of whom were of Hispanic ethnicity. Stimulation of cells relied on overlapping spike peptides derived from SARS-CoV-2, HCoV-NL63, HCoV-OC43 and HCoV-229E.

This CDR3 comprises 16 residues. CDR1 is LNHDA, CDR2 SQIVND, per germline (reference sequence). V shed 5 bases and J 0 bases; nucleotides not matched to a gene: 4. This sample's treatment: approximately nine-day PBMC culture with coronavirus spike peptide pools or control peptides (ViraFEST assay). Broader study findings: 304 of 307 vaccine-specific clones from convalescent patients were spike mono-reactive.

In the case of this clonotype: Its target is not known.

An Oncomine TCR Beta short-read assay was used to sequence the DNA from cultured CD4+ T cells. Researchers extracted genomic DNA from CD4+ T cells that had been cultured. MiXCR was run by TCRdb on the PCR reads, yielding one entry per CDR3 protein. This sample has around 19,000 distinct CDR3 sequences, with about 51% found just once. V and J are TRBV19 and TRBJ2-3; TRBD2 aligns across 11 bases. This receptor was taken from a human donor who had recovered from COVID-19. Material: CD4+ T cells from blood, cultured in vitro. The CDR3 loop reads CASSPRLAGSTDTQYF. The CDR3, as DNA: TGTGCCAGTAGTCCCCGACTAGCGGGGAGCACAGATACGCAGTATTTT.